These 24 T cell receptor beta chains originate from one sample sequenced in a study of PD-1 blockade in classical Hodgkin lymphoma. Some clones are missing from TCRdb's copy, which holds only in-frame ones; the method was immunoSEQ multiplex PCR. The profile shows about 24,000 clones, about 88% of them singletons. Time point in this sample: cycle 4 day 1 (C4D1), after more than five weeks of nivolumab. Each and every patient relapsed after autologous stem cell transplantation, and patients got differing brentuximab vedotin exposure. This material consisted of peripheral blood mononuclear cells (PBMCs), taken before the fourth cycle of nivolumab. Receptors originate from a human donor with classical Hodgkin lymphoma.

This chain links TRBV10-3 with TRBJ2-3, with 8 bases matching TRBD2. The germline CDR1 and CDR2 sequences are ENHRY and SYGVKD. The CDR3 totals 16 residues. Trimming took 2 bases from V and 0 from J; bases not matched to a gene: 4. The CDR3 reads CAISERVAGSTDTQYF. CDR3 sequence (DNA): TGTGCCATCAGTGAGAGAGTAGCGGGGAGCACAGATACGCAGTATTTT.

This rearrangement joins TRBV27 to TRBJ1-1, with TRBD1 matching over 7 bases. Germline V gives CDR1 MNHEY, CDR2 SMNVEV (reference sequence). The ends lost 4 bases at V and 4 bases at J; junction bases unmatched: 12. The CDR3 has 16 residues. The CDR3 sequence: CASSSPSTGMSTEAFF. In DNA, the CDR3 is TGTGCCAGCAGTTCCCCCTCGACAGGGATGAGCACTGAAGCTTTCTTT.

The chain has TRBV4-2 and TRBJ2-7; weak D call: TRBD1 (5 bases). This CDR3 has 13 amino acids. V was shortened by 2 bases and J by 6 bases, with 11 bases between the two germline ends. Germline V gene data show CDR1 as LGHNA and CDR2 as YNFKEQ. The CDR3 nucleotides are TGTGCCAGCAGCCAACCCCCAGGGTTCGAGCAGTACTTC. Protein: CASSQPPGFEQYF.

By share, this clone counts as medium-sized. The chain combines TRBV12-5 with TRBJ1-2; D is ambiguous. Germline V CDR1 and CDR2: LGHNT, FRNRAP. Trimming cost V 4 bases and J 7 bases, with 7 bases left between them. The CDR3 totals 11 residues. The CDR3 DNA reads TGTGCTAGTGGTTCCGGAGTTGGCTACACCTTC. This sequence encodes CASGSGVGYTF. The whole variable domain, filled in from reference TRBV12-5 and TRBJ1-2, reads DARVTQTPRHKVTEMGQEVTMRCQPILGHNTVFWYRQTMMQGLELLAYFRNRAPLDDSGMPKDRFSAEMPDATLATLKIQPSEPRDSAVYFCASGSGVGYTFGSGTRLTVV.

The chain employs TRBV29-1 and TRBJ2-5, with TRBD1 identical over 8 bases. Germline-derived CDR1 and CDR2 are SQVTM and ANQGSEA. This CDR3 is 13 amino acids long. V lost 7 bases and J lost 6; bases outside the gene matches: 10. CDR3 nucleotide sequence: TGCAGCGCCAGACAGGGGACCCTCAAGACCCAGTACTTC. Its translation: CSARQGTLKTQYF.

The rearrangement links TRBV2 to TRBJ1-1, with D unresolved. V lost 3 bases, J lost 2 bases, and 7 bases lay in between. The CDR3 has 13 amino acids. CDR1 and CDR2 (germline): SNHLY, FYNNEI. DNA for the CDR3: TGTGCCAGCAGTGAGGAGGCCAACACTGAAGCTTTCTTT. Translating gives CASSEEANTEAFF.

This clone is a singleton in its sample. CDR3 nucleotide sequence: TGTGCCAGCAGCGTAGACAAGTTCACTAATGAAAAACTGTTTTTT. Amino acid sequence: CASSVDKFTNEKLFF. This chain uses TRBV9 with TRBJ1-4, with D uncertain. Trimming removed 0 bases from V and 2 bases from J, with 8 bases in between. Germline CDR1 is SGDLS and CDR2 is YYNGEE. CDR3 size: 15 residues.

J is TRBJ2-3 and V is TRBV6-4; TRBD1 is a possible D gene (6 bases). V lost 4 bases and J lost 4, with 9 bases in between. Germline CDR1 MRHNA, CDR2 SNTAGT. This CDR3 contains 13 residues. CDR3 loop: CASSVDRADTQYF. The CDR3 DNA reads as TGTGCCAGCAGTGTGGACAGAGCAGATACGCAGTATTTT.

This chain joins TRBV10-3 and TRBJ2-3; TRBD1 matches at 7 bases. The germline gives CDR1 ENHRY, CDR2 SYGVKD. V was pared by 11 bases and J by 2 bases, with 7 bases of the junction left unmatched. This CDR3 is built from 13 residues. The CDR3 nucleotides read TGTGCCGTAAGACAGGGCTACACAGATACGCAGTATTTT. As protein: CAVRQGYTDTQYF.

The chain is built from TRBV2 and TRBJ1-5, with D perhaps matching TRBD1 (5 bases). V was cut by 3 bases and J by 0 bases, with 9 bases left in between. The germline V gene has CDR1 SNHLY and CDR2 FYNNEI. The CDR3 has 15 residues. For the CDR3, the DNA is TGTGCCAGCAGTGAGGGGGGATTTAGCAATCAGCCCCAGCATTTT. It is translated as CASSEGGFSNQPQHF. Together with reference TRBV2 and TRBJ1-5, the CDR3 gives the full variable domain: EPEVTQTPSHQVTQMGQEVILRCVPISNHLYFYWYRQILGQKVEFLVSFYNNEISEKSEIFDDQFSVERPDGSNFTLKIRSTKLEDSAMYFCASSEGGFSNQPQHFGDGTRLSIL.

V usage is TRBV30 and J usage is TRBJ2-1, with no clear D. V lost 5 bases, J lost 15 bases, and 17 bases lay in between. There are 11 residues in the CDR3. CDR1 GTSNPN and CDR2 SVGIG come from the germline V gene (reference sequence). The CDR3 region has the DNA TGTGCCTGGGCCGTCGGTGGGCGCCGGTTCTTC. Translating it yields CAWAVGGRRFF.

This clone was detected only a few times. The J gene is TRBJ2-7, the V gene TRBV11-2; D is perhaps TRBD2 (5 bases). The CDR3 is 13 residues long. The germline gives CDR1 SGHAT, CDR2 FQNNGV. V was clipped by 5 bases and J by 0 bases, with 8 bases between them. For the CDR3, the DNA is TGTGCCAGCAGCCCGGGGATCTCCTACGAGCAGTACTTC. Translating gives CASSPGISYEQYF.

This chain joins TRBV7-6 and TRBJ2-1; a possible D gene is TRBD2 (5 bases). Trimming took 6 bases from V and 6 from J, leaving 18 bases between them. The CDR3 consists of 15 residues. Germline V gene data show CDR1 as SGHVS and CDR2 as FNYEAQ. CDR3: CASSPGLDAFNEQFF. CDR3 bases: TGTGCCAGCAGTCCCGGACTGGATGCTTTCAATGAGCAGTTCTTC.

The chain joins TRBV2 to TRBJ1-3; no clear D. Germline V gives CDR1 SNHLY, CDR2 FYNNEI. V lost 6 bases to trimming and J lost 0 bases, with 12 bases between them. The CDR3 runs 15 residues. The CDR3 sequence: CASRQGLSSGNTIYF. CDR3 DNA sequence: TGTGCCAGCAGGCAAGGACTGAGCTCTGGAAACACCATATATTTT.

The V and J genes are TRBV7-2 and TRBJ1-5; 7 bases map to TRBD1. V lost 6 bases, J lost 1 base, and 6 bases stayed unmatched. The V gene's germline CDR1 is SGHTA and CDR2 FQGNSA. CDR3 length: 15 residues. The DNA for the CDR3 is TGTGCCAGCAGGCTTACGACAGGGAGCAATCAGCCCCAGCATTTT. Translation gives CASRLTTGSNQPQHF.

This rearrangement joins TRBV7-6 to TRBJ1-1, with a tentative D call TRBD1 (5 bases). The CDR3 is made up of 14 amino acids. V lost 5 bases, J lost 3 bases, and 13 bases lay in between. Germline V gives CDR1 SGHVS, CDR2 FNYEAQ. CDR3 sequence: CASSRGSGDTEAFF. The CDR3 coding sequence is TGTGCCAGCAGCCGGGGGTCCGGGGACACTGAAGCTTTCTTT.

The chain combines TRBV10-3 with TRBJ1-2; no definite D call. Germline V gene lookup returns CDR1 ENHRY and CDR2 SYGVKD. CDR3 length: 12 residues. Trimming shortened V by 3 bases and J by 4 bases, and 6 bases separated the two germline ends. CDR3 loop: CAISDTAYGYTF. The CDR3, as DNA: TGTGCCATCAGTGACACAGCCTATGGCTACACCTTC.

This clone was found a few times. The sample carries other DNA sequences with the same CDR3. This chain links TRBV6-5 with TRBJ2-7; 8 bases map to TRBD2. The length of the CDR3 is 15 residues. The ends lost 0 bases at V and 3 bases at J; junction bases unmatched: 4. Per germline, CDR1 MNHEY and CDR2 SVGAGI. CDR3 in amino acids: CASSYSGSGSYEQYF. The DNA for the CDR3 is TGTGCCAGCAGTTACTCAGGGAGCGGGAGCTACGAGCAGTACTTC.

The V call is TRBV25-1, the J call TRBJ2-1; 11 bases map to TRBD2. This CDR3 has 15 amino acids. Germline assignment: CDR1 MGHDK and CDR2 SYGVNS. The junction had 9 bases not matched to a gene; V was cut back by 7 bases and J by 7 bases. Here the CDR3 DNA reads TGTGCCAGCACCGCCACTAGCGGGAGAGGTAATGAGCAGTTCTTC. Its translation: CASTATSGRGNEQFF.

This sequence joins TRBV6-4 and TRBJ2-3; D is unclear. V was clipped by 3 bases and J by 3 bases, with 7 bases between them. The germline V gene has CDR1 MRHNA and CDR2 SNTAGT. The CDR3 has 13 residues. The CDR3 is CASSEEWTDTQYF. The CDR3 DNA reads TGTGCCAGCAGTGAGGAATGGACAGATACGCAGTATTTT.

The chain carries TRBV30 and TRBJ1-5, with D unclear. CDR1 and CDR2 (germline): GTSNPN, SVGIG (reference sequence). Trimming left V 0 bases short and J 0 bases short, with 6 bases between. The CDR3 runs to 14 residues. The CDR3 sequence: CAWSVRGSNQPQHF. The CDR3 coding sequence is TGTGCCTGGAGTGTACGGGGTAGCAATCAGCCCCAGCATTTT.

The rearrangement links TRBV5-1 to TRBJ2-5; 9 positions agree with TRBD1. The CDR3 length is 15 residues. Germline assignment: CDR1 SGHRS and CDR2 YFSETQ. The ends lost 4 bases at V and 2 bases at J; junction bases unmatched: 6. CDR3 bases: TGCGCCAGCAGCCCGGGACAGGGTGGGCAAGAGACCCAGTACTTC. This codes for CASSPGQGGQETQYF.

This clone came up once. The chain uses TRBV27 and TRBJ1-6; no clear D gene. The CDR3 loop spans 15 amino acids. Germline CDR1 reads MNHEY; CDR2 reads SMNVEV (reference sequence). Trimming left V 6 bases short and J 0 bases short, with 9 bases between. CDR3 in amino acids: CASSEASSYNSPLHF. CDR3 in DNA: TGTGCCAGCAGCGAGGCGAGCTCCTATAATTCACCCCTCCACTTT.

The chain uses TRBV7-2 and TRBJ1-1; D is perhaps TRBD1 (5 bases). This CDR3 region has 14 residues. CDR1 and CDR2 (germline): SGHTA, FQGNSA. The V gene lost 2 bases and the J gene lost 0 bases, with 7 bases spanning the gap. CDR3 DNA: TGTGCCAGCAGCTTAAGGGGTCTGAACACTGAAGCTTTCTTT. This encodes CASSLRGLNTEAFF.